The T cell receptor (beta chain) under discussion was sequenced for a study of blood T cell repertoires in COVID-19. Study in general: The cDNA or gDNA used as material had been derived from T cells, B-cell-depleted T cells, or PBMCs.

This CDR3 region has 14 residues. Trimming removed 1 base from V and 8 bases from J, with 9 bases in between. Germline CDR1 reads LGHNA; CDR2 reads YNFKEQ. This clone appeared a few times. Assay used: immunoSEQ multiplex PCR; TCRdb lists only in-frame clones, some missing. The table has about 250,000 clones, around nine tenths seen once. The sample consisted of peripheral blood. The chain is built from TRBV4-2 and TRBJ1-6; D unclear. The origin of this receptor is an older woman who had recovered from COVID-19. This chain's CDR3 is CASSQAGFDSPLHF. The CDR3 DNA sequence: TGTGCCAGCAGCCAAGCGGGGTTTGATTCACCCCTCCACTTT.